A selection of T cell receptor beta chains follows, all from one sample in a study of blood T cell repertoires in COVID-19. Only in-frame clones appear in the TCRdb table, and some are missing; sequencing was by immunoSEQ multiplex PCR. The sample includes roughly 500,000 clones, 88% seen only once; the top ten take approximately 1.8%. Sequenced sample: PBMCs or T cells enriched from blood (not recorded which). These TCRs come from a woman between 40 and 55 years old who had recovered from COVID-19. Both conserved end residues are part of each CDR3. Each record gives: CDR3 length, D gene, J gene, clone size, V gene, CDR3 protein, CDR3 DNA. D genes are given only for firm matches. Clone sizes are given selectively: once, few, many, or a class where the clone is expanded.

13 NA TRBJ1-4 NA TRBV10-3 CAISSGAGEKLFF TGTGCCATCAGTTCAGGGGCTGGGGAAAAACTGTTTTTT
16 TRBD1 TRBJ2-5 NA TRBV3-1/TRBV3-2 CASSHDRVRSQETQYF TGTGCCAGCAGTCACGACAGGGTAAGATCTCAAGAGACCCAGTACTTC
15 TRBD1 TRBJ1-3 NA TRBV5-6 CASSGDRESGNTIYF TGTGCCAGCAGCGGGGACAGGGAATCTGGAAACACCATATATTTT
14 NA TRBJ1-4 NA TRBV7-9 CASSLGHRNEKLFF TGTGCCAGCAGCTTAGGGCACCGTAATGAAAAACTGTTTTTT
16 NA TRBJ1-1 NA TRBV6-6 CASTLTAGGTNTEAFF TGTGCCAGCACTCTCACCGCGGGCGGGACGAACACTGAAGCTTTCTTT
16 NA TRBJ1-6 NA TRBV19 CASSIDRSSTGVPLHF TGTGCCAGTAGTATAGATCGGTCCAGCACCGGGGTACCCCTCCACTTT
18 NA TRBJ1-1 NA TRBV11-3 CASSLKNRALLGDTEAFF TGTGCCAGCAGCTTAAAGAACAGGGCGCTACTTGGGGACACTGAAGCTTTCTTT
15 TRBD2 TRBJ2-7 NA TRBV19 CASSEPGLAVYEQYF TGTGCCAGTAGCGAGCCGGGACTAGCGGTCTACGAGCAGTACTTC
15 TRBD1 TRBJ2-1 once TRBV3-1/TRBV3-2 CASSPTGGSYNEQFF TGTGCCAGCAGCCCAACAGGGGGCTCCTACAATGAGCAGTTCTTC
17 TRBD1 TRBJ2-7 NA TRBV27 CASTFPPHSGTGDEQYF TGTGCCAGCACCTTTCCCCCTCACTCCGGGACAGGTGACGAGCAGTACTTC
13 TRBD1 TRBJ1-1 few TRBV3-1/TRBV3-2 CASSETGSFEAFF TGTGCCAGTTCAGAGACAGGGTCGTTTGAAGCTTTCTTT
14 TRBD1 TRBJ2-7 NA TRBV19 CASSRTGTGVEQYF TGTGCCAGTAGTAGGACCGGGACAGGGGTCGAGCAGTACTTC
14 NA TRBJ1-4 NA TRBV2 CASRRTSTNELLFF TGTGCCAGCAGGCGGACATCTACTAATGAGTTACTGTTTTTT
15 NA TRBJ1-3 few TRBV6-5 CASGQVFGVGNTIYF TGTGCCAGCGGGCAAGTTTTCGGGGTTGGCAACACCATATATTTT
17 NA TRBJ2-1 NA TRBV3-1/TRBV3-2 CASSLLQGFSSYNEQFF TGTGCCAGCAGTCTACTACAGGGATTTAGCTCCTACAATGAGCAGTTCTTC
17 NA TRBJ2-1 NA TRBV10-1 CASSGGKRGGSYNEQFF TGCGCCAGCAGTGGTGGGAAACGAGGAGGATCCTACAATGAGCAGTTCTTC
18 NA TRBJ1-1 NA TRBV6-2/TRBV6-3 CASSYSTLRGLMNTEAFF TGTGCCAGCAGTTACTCGACGCTCAGAGGGCTCATGAACACTGAAGCTTTCTTT
12 NA TRBJ1-2 NA TRBV13 CASSSRVPGYTF TGTGCCAGCAGCTCAAGAGTGCCTGGCTACACCTTC
13 NA TRBJ2-5 NA TRBV4-2 CASSKRQLETQYF TGTGCCAGCAGCAAAAGACAGCTAGAGACCCAGTACTTC
13 NA TRBJ1-2 NA TRBV9 CASSLRDSYGYTF TGTGCCAGCAGCCTCCGGGACTCCTATGGCTACACCTTC
16 TRBD2 TRBJ2-1 NA TRBV28 CASSLNRGGSYNEQFF TGTGCCAGCAGTTTAAACCGGGGGGGATCCTACAATGAGCAGTTCTTC
15 NA TRBJ1-4 NA TRBV7-9 CASSLLTFSHEKLFF TGTGCCAGCAGCTTACTAACCTTTAGTCACGAAAAACTGTTTTTT
10 NA TRBJ1-1 NA TRBV29-1 CSASLEAAFF TGCAGCGCGTCCCTTGAAGCGGCTTTCTTT
16 TRBD1 TRBJ1-2 NA TRBV19 CASSTQGQGDPYRYTF TGTGCCAGTAGTACCCAAGGACAGGGTGATCCCTATCGCTACACCTTC
15 TRBD2 TRBJ2-7 NA TRBV14 CASSPRTSGNLGQYF TGTGCCAGCAGCCCTCGGACTAGCGGAAACCTAGGGCAGTACTTC
14 TRBD1 TRBJ2-7 NA TRBV9 CASSAGQGPYEQYF TGTGCCAGCAGCGCGGGACAGGGACCCTACGAGCAGTACTTC
12 NA TRBJ2-5 few TRBV19 CASSQGWETQYF TGTGCCAGTAGTCAGGGATGGGAGACCCAGTACTTC
13 NA TRBJ1-1 NA TRBV27 CASSLYAGPEAFF TGTGCCAGCAGTTTATACGCAGGTCCTGAAGCTTTCTTT
15 TRBD1 TRBJ2-2 NA TRBV2 CASRGQGANTGELFF TGTGCCAGCAGGGGGCAGGGGGCAAACACCGGGGAGCTGTTTTTT
12 NA TRBJ1-1 NA TRBV19 CASSSRATEAFF TGTGCCAGTAGTTCCAGGGCGACTGAAGCTTTCTTT
17 NA TRBJ1-4 NA TRBV11-2 CASSSVFFVATNEKLFF TGTGCCAGCAGCTCCGTTTTTTTTGTTGCAACTAATGAAAAACTGTTTTTT
14 NA TRBJ1-1 once TRBV6-6 CASSYSGRDTEAFF TGTGCCAGCAGTTACTCCGGCAGGGACACTGAAGCTTTCTTT
16 TRBD2 TRBJ2-1 NA TRBV7-2 CASSLVPSGSYNEQFF TGTGCCAGCAGCTTAGTGCCTAGCGGCTCCTACAATGAGCAGTTCTTC
13 NA TRBJ1-2 NA TRBV29-1 CSVRQILNYGYTF TGCAGCGTAAGACAGATCCTTAACTATGGCTACACCTTC
12 NA TRBJ1-2 NA TRBV29-1 CSVVGGSGGYTF TGCAGCGTTGTGGGGGGGAGCGGTGGCTACACCTTC
15 NA TRBJ1-1 NA TRBV7-2 CASSLAAGASTEAFF TGTGCCAGCAGCCTTGCGGCGGGGGCGAGTACTGAAGCTTTCTTT
15 TRBD2 TRBJ2-1 NA TRBV24-1 CATSPRTGGPNEQFF TGTGCCACCAGTCCCCGAACGGGAGGGCCTAATGAGCAGTTCTTC